This T cell receptor beta chain was found in a study of PD-1 blockade in classical Hodgkin lymphoma. Regarding the study as a whole: Newly diagnosed patients reportedly had lower baseline TCR diversity than healthy donors. Patients starting nivolumab less than 1 year after ASCT had lower diversity and were excluded from later analyses. Baseline diversity was lower in partial responders and progressors than complete responders. TCR diversity rose significantly by C4D1 in CD4+ but not CD8+ cells.

Trimming stripped 2 bases from V and 4 bases from J, with 6 bases between. Per the germline V gene, CDR1 is SGHAT and CDR2 is FQNNGV. This CDR3 has 12 amino acids. On this clone: No antigen is known for it.

Generated by immunoSEQ multiplex PCR, the TCRdb table keeps only in-frame clones and is missing some. The data show more than 140,000 clones, with approximately 80% seen just once and 7.5% to 9.5% held by the top ten. Every one of the patients relapsed after autologous stem cell transplantation (brentuximab vedotin exposure was variable). The specimen comprised peripheral blood mononuclear cells (PBMCs), sampled before the second cycle of nivolumab. The J gene is TRBJ2-7, the V gene TRBV11-2, with D possibly matching TRBD1 (5 bases). This clonotype was obtained from a human donor with classical Hodgkin lymphoma. CDR3 DNA: TGTGCCAGCAGCTTAAGGGGTTACGAGCAGTACTTC. This encodes CASSLRGYEQYF. The whole variable domain, remainder taken from reference TRBV11-2 and TRBJ2-7, is EAGVAQSPRYKIIEKRQSVAFWCNPISGHATLYWYQQILGQGPKLLIQFQNNGVVDDSQLPKDRFSAERLKGVDSTLKIQPAKLEDSAVYLCASSLRGYEQYFGPGTRLTVT.